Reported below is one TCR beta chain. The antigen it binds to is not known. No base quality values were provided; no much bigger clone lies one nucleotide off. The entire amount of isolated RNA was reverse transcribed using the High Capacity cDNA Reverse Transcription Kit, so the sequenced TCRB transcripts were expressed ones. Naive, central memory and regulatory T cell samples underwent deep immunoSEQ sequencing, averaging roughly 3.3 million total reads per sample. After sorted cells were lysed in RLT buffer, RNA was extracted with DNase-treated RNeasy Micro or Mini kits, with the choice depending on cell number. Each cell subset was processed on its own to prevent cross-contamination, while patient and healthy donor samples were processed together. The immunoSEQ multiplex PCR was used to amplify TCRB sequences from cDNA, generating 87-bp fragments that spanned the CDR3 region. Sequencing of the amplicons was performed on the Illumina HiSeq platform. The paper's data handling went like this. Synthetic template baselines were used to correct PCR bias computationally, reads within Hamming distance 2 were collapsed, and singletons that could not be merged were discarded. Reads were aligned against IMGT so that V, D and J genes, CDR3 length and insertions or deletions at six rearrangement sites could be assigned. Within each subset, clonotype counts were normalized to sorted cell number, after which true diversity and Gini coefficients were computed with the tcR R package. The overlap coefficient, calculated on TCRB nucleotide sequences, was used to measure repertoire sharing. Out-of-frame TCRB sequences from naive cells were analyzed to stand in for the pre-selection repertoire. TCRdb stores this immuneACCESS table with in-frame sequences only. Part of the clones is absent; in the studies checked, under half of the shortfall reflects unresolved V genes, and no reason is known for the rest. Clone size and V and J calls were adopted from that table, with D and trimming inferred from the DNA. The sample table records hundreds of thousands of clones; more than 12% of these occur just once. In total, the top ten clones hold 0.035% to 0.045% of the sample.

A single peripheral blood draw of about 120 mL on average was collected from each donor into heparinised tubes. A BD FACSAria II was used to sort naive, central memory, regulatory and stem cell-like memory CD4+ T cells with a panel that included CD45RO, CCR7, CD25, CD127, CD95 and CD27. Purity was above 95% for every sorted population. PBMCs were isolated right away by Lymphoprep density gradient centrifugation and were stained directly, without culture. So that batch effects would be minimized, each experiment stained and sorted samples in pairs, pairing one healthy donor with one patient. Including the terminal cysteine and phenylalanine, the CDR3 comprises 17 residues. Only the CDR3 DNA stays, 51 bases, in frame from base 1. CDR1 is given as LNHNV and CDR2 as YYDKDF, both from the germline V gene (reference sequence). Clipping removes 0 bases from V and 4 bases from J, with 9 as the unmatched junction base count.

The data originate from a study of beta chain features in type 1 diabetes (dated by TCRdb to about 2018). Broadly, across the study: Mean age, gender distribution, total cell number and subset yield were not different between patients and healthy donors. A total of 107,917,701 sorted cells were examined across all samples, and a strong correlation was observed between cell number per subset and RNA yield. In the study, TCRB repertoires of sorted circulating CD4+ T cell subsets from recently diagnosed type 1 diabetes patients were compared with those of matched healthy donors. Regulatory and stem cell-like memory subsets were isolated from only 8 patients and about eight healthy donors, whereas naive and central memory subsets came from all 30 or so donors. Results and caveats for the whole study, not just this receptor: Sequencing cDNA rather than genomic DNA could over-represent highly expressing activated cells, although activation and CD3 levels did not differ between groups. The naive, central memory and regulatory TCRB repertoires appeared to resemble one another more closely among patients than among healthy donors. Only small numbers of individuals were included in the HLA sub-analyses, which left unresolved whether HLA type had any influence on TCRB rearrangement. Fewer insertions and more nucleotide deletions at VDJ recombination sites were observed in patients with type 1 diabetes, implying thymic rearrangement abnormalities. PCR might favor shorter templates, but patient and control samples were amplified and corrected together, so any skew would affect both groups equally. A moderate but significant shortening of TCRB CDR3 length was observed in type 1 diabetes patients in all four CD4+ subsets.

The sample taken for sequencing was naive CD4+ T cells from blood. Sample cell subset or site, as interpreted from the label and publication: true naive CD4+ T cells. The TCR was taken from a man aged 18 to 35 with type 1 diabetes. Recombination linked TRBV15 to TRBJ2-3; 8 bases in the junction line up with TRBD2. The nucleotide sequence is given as TGTGCCACCAGCAGAGATAAGCCAGCGGGAGAGGCAGATACGCAGTATTTT. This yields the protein CATSRDKPAGEADTQYF.